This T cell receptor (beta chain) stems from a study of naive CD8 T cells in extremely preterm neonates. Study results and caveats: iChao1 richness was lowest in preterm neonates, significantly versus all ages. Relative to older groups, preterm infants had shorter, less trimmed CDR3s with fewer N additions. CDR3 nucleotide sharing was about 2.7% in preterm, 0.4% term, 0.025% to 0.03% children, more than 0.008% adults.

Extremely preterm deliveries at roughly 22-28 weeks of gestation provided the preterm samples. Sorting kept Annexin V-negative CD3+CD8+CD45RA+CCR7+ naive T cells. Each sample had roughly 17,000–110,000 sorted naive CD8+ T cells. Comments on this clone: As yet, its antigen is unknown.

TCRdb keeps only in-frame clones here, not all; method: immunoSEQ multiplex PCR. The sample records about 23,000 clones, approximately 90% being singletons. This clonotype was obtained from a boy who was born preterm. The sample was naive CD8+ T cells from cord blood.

The CDR3 sequence is CAWSVQGAEAFF. The CDR3 DNA is TGTGCCTGGAGTGTACAGGGGGCTGAAGCTTTCTTT. The chain uses TRBV30 and TRBJ1-1, with TRBD1 matching 8 bases. Germline V lookup: CDR1 GTSNPN, CDR2 SVGIG (reference sequence). The V segment lost 0 bases and the J segment 6 bases; nucleotides outside the gene matches: 0. The CDR3 extends over 12 amino acids. The full variable domain, its missing parts supplied by reference TRBV30 and TRBJ1-1, is SQTIHQWPATLVQPVGSPLSLECTVEGTSNPNLYWYRQAAGRGLQLLFYSVGIGQISSEVPQNLSASRPQDRQFILSSKKLLLSDSGFYLCAWSVQGAEAFFGQGTRLTVV.